This T cell receptor beta chain came from a study of T cell repertoires in cytomegalovirus infection. On the study more broadly: Matching HLA type, along with CMV infection, was indicated by public TCR beta signatures.

Study-level results: HLA-C-restricted, CMV-specific TCR beta clonotypes were dominant ex vivo.

The CDR3 totals 10 residues. Germline V gene data show CDR1 as DFQATT and CDR2 as SNEGSKA (reference sequence). Trimming shortened V by 6 bases and J by 0 bases, and 3 bases separated the two germline ends. The table lists this clonotype with many counts. Its antigen is undetermined. TCRdb used MiXCR to reprocess the reads, holding one entry per CDR3 protein. The sample includes 300,000 or so distinct CDR3 sequences, approximately 8.9% of them seen just once. The sequence came from a human donor in good health (CMV status not recorded). Some clones in this sample may be carry-over from other donors' samples. The V gene is TRBV20-1, the J gene TRBJ2-7, with no clear D. The sequenced sample was PBMCs. The CDR3 loop reads CSAGSYEQYF. CDR3 coding DNA: TGCAGTGCGGGCTCCTACGAGCAGTACTTC.